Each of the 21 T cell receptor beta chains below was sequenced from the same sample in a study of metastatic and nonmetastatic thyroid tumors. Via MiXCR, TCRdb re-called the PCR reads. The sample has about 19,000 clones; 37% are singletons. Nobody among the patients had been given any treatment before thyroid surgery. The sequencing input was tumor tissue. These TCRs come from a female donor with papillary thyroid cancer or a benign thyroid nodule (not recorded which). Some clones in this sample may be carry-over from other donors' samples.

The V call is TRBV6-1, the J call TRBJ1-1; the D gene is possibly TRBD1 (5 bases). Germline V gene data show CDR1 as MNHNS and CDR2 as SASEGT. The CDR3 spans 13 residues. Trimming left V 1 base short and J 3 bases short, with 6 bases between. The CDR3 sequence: CASSEVQDTEAFF. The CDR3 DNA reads TGTGCCAGCAGTGAAGTACAGGACACTGAAGCTTTCTTT.

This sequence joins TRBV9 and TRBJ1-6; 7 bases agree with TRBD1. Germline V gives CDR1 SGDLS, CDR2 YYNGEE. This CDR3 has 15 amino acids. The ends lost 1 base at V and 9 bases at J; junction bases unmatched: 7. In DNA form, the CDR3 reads TGTGCCAGCAGCGTATCGACAGGGATGGGTTCACCCCTCCACTTT. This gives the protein CASSVSTGMGSPLHF. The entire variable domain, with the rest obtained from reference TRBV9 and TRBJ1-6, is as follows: DSGVTQTPKHLITATGQRVTLRCSPRSGDLSVYWYQQSLDQGLQFLIQYYNGEERAKGNILERFSAQQFPDLHSELNLSSLELGDSALYFCASSVSTGMGSPLHFGNGTRLTVT.

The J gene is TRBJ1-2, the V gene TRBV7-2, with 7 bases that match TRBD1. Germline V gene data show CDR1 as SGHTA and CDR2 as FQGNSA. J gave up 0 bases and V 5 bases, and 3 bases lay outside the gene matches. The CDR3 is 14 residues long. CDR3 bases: TGTGCCAGCAGCCGGGACAGCCCTAACTATGGCTACACCTTC. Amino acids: CASSRDSPNYGYTF.

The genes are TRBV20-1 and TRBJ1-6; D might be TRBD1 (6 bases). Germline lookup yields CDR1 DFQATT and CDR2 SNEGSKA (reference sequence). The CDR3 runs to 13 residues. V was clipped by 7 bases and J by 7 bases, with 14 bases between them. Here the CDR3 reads CSVEGTPNSPLHF. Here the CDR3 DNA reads TGCAGTGTTGAGGGGACACCAAATTCACCCCTCCACTTT.

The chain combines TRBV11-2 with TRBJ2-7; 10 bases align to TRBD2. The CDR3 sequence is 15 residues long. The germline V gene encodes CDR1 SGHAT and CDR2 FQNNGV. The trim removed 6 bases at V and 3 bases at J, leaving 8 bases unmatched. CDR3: CASSLTSGSNYEQYF. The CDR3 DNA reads TGTGCCAGCAGTCTGACTAGCGGGTCAAACTACGAGCAGTACTTC. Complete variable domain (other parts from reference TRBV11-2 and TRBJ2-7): EAGVAQSPRYKIIEKRQSVAFWCNPISGHATLYWYQQILGQGPKLLIQFQNNGVVDDSQLPKDRFSAERLKGVDSTLKIQPAKLEDSAVYLCASSLTSGSNYEQYFGPGTRLTVT.

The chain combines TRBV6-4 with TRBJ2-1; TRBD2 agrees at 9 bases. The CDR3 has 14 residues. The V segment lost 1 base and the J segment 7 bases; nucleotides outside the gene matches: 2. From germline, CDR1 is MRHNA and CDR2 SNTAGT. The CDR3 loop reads CASSDLTSGNEQFF. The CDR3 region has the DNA TGTGCCAGCAGTGACTTAACTAGCGGGAATGAGCAGTTCTTC.

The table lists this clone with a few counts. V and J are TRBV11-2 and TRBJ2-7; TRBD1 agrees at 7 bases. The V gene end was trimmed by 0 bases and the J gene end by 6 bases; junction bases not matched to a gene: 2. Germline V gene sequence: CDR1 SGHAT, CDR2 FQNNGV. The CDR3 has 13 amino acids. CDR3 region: CASSLEAGGEQYF. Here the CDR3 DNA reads TGTGCCAGCAGCTTAGAAGCAGGGGGCGAGCAGTACTTC.

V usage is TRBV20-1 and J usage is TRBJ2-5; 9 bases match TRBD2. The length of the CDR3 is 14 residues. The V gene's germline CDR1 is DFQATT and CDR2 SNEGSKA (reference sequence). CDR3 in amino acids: CSGNRREGPETQYF. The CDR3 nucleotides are TGCTCGGGGAACCGGCGGGAGGGCCCGGAGACCCAGTACTTC.

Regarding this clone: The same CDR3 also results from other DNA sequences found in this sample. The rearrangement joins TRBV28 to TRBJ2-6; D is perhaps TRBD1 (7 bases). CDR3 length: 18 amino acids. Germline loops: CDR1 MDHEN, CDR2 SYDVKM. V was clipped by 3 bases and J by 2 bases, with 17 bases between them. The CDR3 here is CASSFPQGGRAGANVLTF. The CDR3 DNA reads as TGTGCCAGCAGTTTCCCCCAGGGGGGAAGGGCTGGGGCCAACGTCCTGACTTTC.

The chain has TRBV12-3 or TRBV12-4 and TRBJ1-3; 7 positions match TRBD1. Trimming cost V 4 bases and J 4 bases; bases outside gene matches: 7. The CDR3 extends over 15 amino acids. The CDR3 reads CASSWTRGRGNTIYF. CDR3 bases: TGTGCCAGCAGTTGGACTAGGGGGCGAGGAAACACCATATATTTT.

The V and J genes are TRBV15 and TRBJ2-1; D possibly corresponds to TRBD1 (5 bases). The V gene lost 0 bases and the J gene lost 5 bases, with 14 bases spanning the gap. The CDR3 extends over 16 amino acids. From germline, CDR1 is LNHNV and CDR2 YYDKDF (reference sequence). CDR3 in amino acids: CATSRDLNGANNEQFF. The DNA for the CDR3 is TGTGCCACCAGCAGAGATCTAAATGGGGCCAACAATGAGCAGTTCTTC.

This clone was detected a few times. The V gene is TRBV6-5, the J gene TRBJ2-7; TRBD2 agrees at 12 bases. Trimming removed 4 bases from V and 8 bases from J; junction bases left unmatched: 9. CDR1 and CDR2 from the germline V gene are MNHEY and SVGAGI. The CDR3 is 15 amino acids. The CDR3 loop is CASSWTSGTQLQQYF. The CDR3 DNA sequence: TGTGCCAGCAGTTGGACTAGCGGGACCCAACTGCAGCAGTACTTC.

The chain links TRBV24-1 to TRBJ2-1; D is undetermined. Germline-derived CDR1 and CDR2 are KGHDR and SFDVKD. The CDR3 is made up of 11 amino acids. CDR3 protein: CATLGDNEQFF. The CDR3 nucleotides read TGTGCTACCCTAGGAGACAATGAGCAGTTCTTC.

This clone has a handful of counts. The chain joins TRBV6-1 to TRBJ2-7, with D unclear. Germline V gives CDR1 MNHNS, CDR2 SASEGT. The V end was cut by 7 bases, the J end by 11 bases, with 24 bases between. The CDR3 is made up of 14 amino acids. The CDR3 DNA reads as TGTGCCAGCACCCGCACTGACGGATCTCAGTGGGAGTACTTC. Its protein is CASTRTDGSQWEYF.

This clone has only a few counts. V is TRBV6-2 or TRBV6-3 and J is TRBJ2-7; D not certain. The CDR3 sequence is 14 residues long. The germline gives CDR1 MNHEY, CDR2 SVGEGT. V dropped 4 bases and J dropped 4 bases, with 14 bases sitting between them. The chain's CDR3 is CASSLLAAGYEQYF. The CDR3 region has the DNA TGTGCCAGCAGTTTATTGGCCGCCGGATACGAGCAGTACTTC.

As DNA, the CDR3 is TGTGCCAGCAGCTTGGGACTCAACGAGGGGGCTTATGGCTACACCTTC. Translating gives CASSLGLNEGAYGYTF. The chain has TRBV5-6 and TRBJ1-2; 7 bases map to TRBD1. This CDR3 has 16 amino acids. V was clipped by 0 bases and J by 5 bases; unmatched bases: 10. CDR1 and CDR2 from the germline V gene are SGHDT and YYEEEE. The full variable domain, its missing parts supplied by reference TRBV5-6 and TRBJ1-2, is DAGVTQSPTHLIKTRGQQVTLRCSPKSGHDTVSWYQQALGQGPQFIFQYYEEEERQRGNFPDRFSGHQFPNYSSELNVNALLLGDSALYLCASSLGLNEGAYGYTFGSGTRLTVV.

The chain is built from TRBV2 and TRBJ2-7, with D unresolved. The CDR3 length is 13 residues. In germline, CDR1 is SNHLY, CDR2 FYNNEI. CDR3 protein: CASSEAPLYEQCV. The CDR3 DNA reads TGTGCCAGCAGTGAGGCACCTTTATACGAGCAGTGCGTC.

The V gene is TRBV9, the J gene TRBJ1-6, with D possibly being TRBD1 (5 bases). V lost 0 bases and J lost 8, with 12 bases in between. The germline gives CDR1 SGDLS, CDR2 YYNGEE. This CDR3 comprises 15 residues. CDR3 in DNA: TGTGCCAGCAGCGTAGATCTAGGGGTGGATTCACCCCTCCACTTT. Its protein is CASSVDLGVDSPLHF. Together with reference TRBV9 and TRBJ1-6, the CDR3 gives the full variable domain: DSGVTQTPKHLITATGQRVTLRCSPRSGDLSVYWYQQSLDQGLQFLIQYYNGEERAKGNILERFSAQQFPDLHSELNLSSLELGDSALYFCASSVDLGVDSPLHFGNGTRLTVT.

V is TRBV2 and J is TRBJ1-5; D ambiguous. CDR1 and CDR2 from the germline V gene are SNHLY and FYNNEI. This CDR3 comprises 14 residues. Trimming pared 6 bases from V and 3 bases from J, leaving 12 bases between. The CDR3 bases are TGTGCCAGCAGAGCAATGCAGAACAATCAGCCCCAGCATTTT. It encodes CASRAMQNNQPQHF.

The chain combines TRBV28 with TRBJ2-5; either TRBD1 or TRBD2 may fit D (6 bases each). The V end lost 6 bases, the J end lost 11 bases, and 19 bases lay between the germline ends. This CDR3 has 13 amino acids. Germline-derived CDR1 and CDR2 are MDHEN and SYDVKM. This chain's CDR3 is CASSRGQGGWQYF. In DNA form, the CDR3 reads TGTGCCAGCAGCCGGGGCCAAGGGGGGTGGCAGTACTTC.

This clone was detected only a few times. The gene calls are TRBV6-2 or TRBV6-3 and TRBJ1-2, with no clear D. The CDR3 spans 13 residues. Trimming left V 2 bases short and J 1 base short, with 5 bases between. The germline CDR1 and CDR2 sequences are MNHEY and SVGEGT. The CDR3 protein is CASSYGLNYGYTF. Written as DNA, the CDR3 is TGTGCCAGCAGTTACGGGCTTAACTATGGCTACACCTTC.